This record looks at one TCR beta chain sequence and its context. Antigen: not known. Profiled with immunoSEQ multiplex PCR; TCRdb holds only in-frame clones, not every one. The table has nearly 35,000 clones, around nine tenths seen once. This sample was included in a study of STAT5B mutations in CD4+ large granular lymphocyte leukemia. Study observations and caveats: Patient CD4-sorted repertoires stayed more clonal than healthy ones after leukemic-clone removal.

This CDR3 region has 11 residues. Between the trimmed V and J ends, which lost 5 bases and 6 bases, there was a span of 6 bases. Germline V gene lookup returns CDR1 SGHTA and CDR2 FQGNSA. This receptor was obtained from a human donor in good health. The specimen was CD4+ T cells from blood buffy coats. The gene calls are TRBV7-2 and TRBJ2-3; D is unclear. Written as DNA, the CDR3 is TGTGCCAGCAGCCTTCGGGATACGCAGTATTTT. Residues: CASSLRDTQYF.